This T cell receptor beta chain was found in a study of regulatory T cells in long-lasting Graves disease. Study summary: By definition, persistent Graves' disease involved antithyroid drugs for over 5 years alongside positive TSH receptor antibodies.

This clonotype was picked up many times. Its target is unknown. The sample's time point: persistent/refractory GD, antithyroid drugs over 5 years with positive TRAb. PBMC RNA was the source of the TCR library. The collection involved drawing about 8.2 milliliters of peripheral blood into EDTA tubes. General study results and limits: There were preferences for TRBV28, TRBJ1-2 and TRBJ2-5 in persistent disease. Persistent patients shared more public clonotypes (approximately 2,500) than new patients (about 960).

CDR1 is MDHEN, CDR2 SYDVKM, per germline. With 4 bases clipped from V and 9 bases from J, the junction kept 11 bases outside the gene matches. The CDR3 is 15 residues long. Relying on iRepertoire HTBI primers and Arm-PCR of CDR3 regions, the team built TCR beta libraries. TCRdb reprocessed the multiplex PCR reads via MiXCR and lists one record per CDR3 protein. The sample lists about 470,000 distinct CDR3 sequences, 20% to 25% occurring once. This sequence was found in a female donor with Graves disease. The V and J genes are TRBV28 and TRBJ1-5; 8 positions agree with TRBD1. The sequencing here drew on peripheral blood mononuclear cells (PBMCs), taken when the disease was refractory, from a patient treated with antithyroid drugs. CDR3 sequence reads: CASSSPRTGSPPQHF. The CDR3 nucleotides are TGTGCCAGCAGTTCGCCAAGGACAGGGAGCCCGCCCCAGCATTTT.